This T cell receptor (beta chain) was retrieved from a study of metastatic and nonmetastatic thyroid tumors. Study-wide context: Both malignant and benign thyroid patients supplied peripheral blood and tumor or nodule tissue samples, across which the repertoires of these patients were then compared.

In its sample, this clone was seen many times. What it binds is not known. The study's findings and limits: Versus benign nodules, malignant thyroid tumors reportedly had significantly higher TCR beta diversity, in blood and tumor.

Per the authors' pipeline: Between-group CDR3 differences, defined by clinicopathological status, yielded a distant-metastasis classifier for papillary thyroid cancer. TCRdb re-analyzed the PCR reads through MiXCR. TCRdb assigned the V and J calls; the authors' analysis was not used. Here the sample spans some 41,000 clones, approximately 13% being singletons. This CDR3 region has 15 residues. J was trimmed by 0 bases and V by 0 bases; bases with no gene match: 0. Germline CDR1 reads LGHDT; CDR2 reads YNNKEL (reference sequence). Not a single patient had been given any form of treatment at any point before undergoing thyroid surgery.

V gene TRBV3-1 combines with J gene TRBJ2-7; 9 positions agree with TRBD2. This clonotype originated in a female donor with papillary thyroid cancer or a benign thyroid nodule (not recorded which). Some clones in this sample may be carry-over from other donors' samples. The sequenced sample consisted of blood. The CDR3 spells CASSQDSGSSYEQYF. The CDR3 DNA is TGTGCCAGCAGCCAAGATAGCGGGAGCTCCTACGAGCAGTACTTC.